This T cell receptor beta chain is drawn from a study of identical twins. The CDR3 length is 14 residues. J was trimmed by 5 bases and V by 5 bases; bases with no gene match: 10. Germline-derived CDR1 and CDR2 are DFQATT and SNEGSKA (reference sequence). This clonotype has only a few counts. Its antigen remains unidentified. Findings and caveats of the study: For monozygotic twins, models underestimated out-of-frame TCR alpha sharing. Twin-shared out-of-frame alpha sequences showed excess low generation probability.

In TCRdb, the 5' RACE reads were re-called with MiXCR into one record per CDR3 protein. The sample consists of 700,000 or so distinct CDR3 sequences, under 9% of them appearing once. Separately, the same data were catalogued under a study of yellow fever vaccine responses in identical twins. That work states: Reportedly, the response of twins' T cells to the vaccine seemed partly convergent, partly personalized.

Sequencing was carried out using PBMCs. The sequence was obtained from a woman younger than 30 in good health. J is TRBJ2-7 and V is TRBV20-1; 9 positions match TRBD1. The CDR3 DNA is TGCAGTGCTTACCCGGGACAGGGTCGGAACGAGCAGTACTTC. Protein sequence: CSAYPGQGRNEQYF.